The following is a TCR beta chain sequence with its context. Antigen unknown. This record comes from a study of shared clonotypes between healthy human individuals. Approximately 30,000 T cell genomes (around 200 ng DNA) went into each sorted-subset replicate. Libraries were prepared by immunoSEQ multiplex PCR; TCRdb keeps only in-frame clonotypes and omits some of them. The data show about 1.1 million clones, with around 78% seen just once and around 0.47% held by the top ten. Broader study findings: Only blood samples were collected, and tissue repertoires likely differ.

V shed 2 bases and J shed 0 bases, with 9 bases lying between them. The CDR3 totals 15 residues. Germline loops: CDR1 SGHKS, CDR2 YYEKEE (reference sequence). The receptor comes from a man aged 18 to 30 in good health. Some clones in this sample may be carry-over from other donors' samples. Material for sequencing was memory CD4+ T cells from PBMCs. Indicated subset: CD45RA-negative fraction. V is TRBV5-5 and J is TRBJ1-5, with D unresolved. This CDR3 is CASSLEGYSNQPQHF. The CDR3 nucleotides are TGTGCCAGCAGCTTAGAGGGTTATAGCAATCAGCCCCAGCATTTT.